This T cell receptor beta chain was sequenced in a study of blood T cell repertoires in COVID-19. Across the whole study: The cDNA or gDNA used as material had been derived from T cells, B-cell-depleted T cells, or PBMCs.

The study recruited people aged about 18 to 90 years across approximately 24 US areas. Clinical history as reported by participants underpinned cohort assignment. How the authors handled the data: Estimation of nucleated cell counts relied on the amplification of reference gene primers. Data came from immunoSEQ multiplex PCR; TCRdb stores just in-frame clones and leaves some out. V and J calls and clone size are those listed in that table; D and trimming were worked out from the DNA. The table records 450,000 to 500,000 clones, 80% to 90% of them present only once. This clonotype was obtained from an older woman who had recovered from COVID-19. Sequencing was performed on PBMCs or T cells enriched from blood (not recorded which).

CDR3 in DNA: TGTGCCAGCTCCCGGGATTGGAATCAGCCCCAGCATTTT. Translated, it gives CASSRDWNQPQHF. The chain combines TRBV18 with TRBJ1-5, with D unresolved. This CDR3 region has 13 residues. CDR1 and CDR2 from the germline V gene are KGHSH and LQKENI. V lost 6 bases and J 4 bases, leaving 10 bases between the germline ends.